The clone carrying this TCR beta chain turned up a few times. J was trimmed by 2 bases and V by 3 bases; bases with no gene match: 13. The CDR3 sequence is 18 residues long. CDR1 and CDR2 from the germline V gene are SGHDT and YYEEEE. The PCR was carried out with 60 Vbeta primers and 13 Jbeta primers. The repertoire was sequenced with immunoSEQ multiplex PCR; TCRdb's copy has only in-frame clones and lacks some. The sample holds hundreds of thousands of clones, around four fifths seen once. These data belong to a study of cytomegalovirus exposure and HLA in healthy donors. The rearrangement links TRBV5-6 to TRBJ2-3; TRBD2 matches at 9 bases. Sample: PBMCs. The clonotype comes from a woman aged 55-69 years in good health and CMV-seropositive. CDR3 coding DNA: TGTGCCAGCAGCTCTCCCCGGGGTAGCGGGGGTAACACAGATACGCAGTATTTT. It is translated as CASSSPRGSGGNTDTQYF.